The 6 T cell receptor beta chains listed next were all sequenced from one sample in a study of T cell responses to AZD1222 COVID-19 vaccine. TCRdb's copy holds only in-frame clones and misses some; the assay was immunoSEQ multiplex PCR. The table lists some 150,000 clones, 70% to 90% of them singletons, with 2.5% to 3.5% in the top ten. The starting material was peripheral blood, obtained on day 0 of AZD1222 vaccination. The receptors derive from an adult in good health.

The J gene is TRBJ2-7, the V gene TRBV6-8; no clear D. V was pared by 6 bases and J by 2 bases, with 11 bases between. This CDR3 spans 13 amino acids. Looked up from germline, CDR1 is MNHGY and CDR2 is SAAAGT. CDR3 amino acids: CASRGSLTYEQYF. The CDR3 nucleotides are TGTGCCAGCAGGGGCAGTCTTACCTACGAGCAGTACTTC.

This rearrangement joins TRBV30 to TRBJ1-6; 8 positions match TRBD1. Looked up from germline, CDR1 is GTSNPN and CDR2 is SVGIG (reference sequence). After removal of 2 bases from V and 7 bases from J, the junction contained 13 bases not matched to a gene. The CDR3 consists of 17 residues. The CDR3 loop is CAWSPLGVDRENSPLHF. Here the CDR3 DNA reads TGTGCCTGGAGTCCCCTGGGGGTGGACAGGGAAAATTCACCCCTCCACTTT. Full variable domain (missing parts from reference TRBV30 and TRBJ1-6): SQTIHQWPATLVQPVGSPLSLECTVEGTSNPNLYWYRQAAGRGLQLLFYSVGIGQISSEVPQNLSASRPQDRQFILSSKKLLLSDSGFYLCAWSPLGVDRENSPLHFGNGTRLTVT.

This clone was counted a few times. This chain connects TRBV5-6 to TRBJ2-3; the D call may be TRBD1 or TRBD2 (5 bases each). Between the trimmed V and J ends, which lost 4 bases and 4 bases, there was a span of 16 bases. CDR3 length equals 15 residues. From germline, CDR1 is SGHDT and CDR2 YYEEEE. CDR3 sequence: CASSPGPVGADTQYF. The CDR3 coding sequence is TGTGCCAGCAGCCCGGGACCTGTGGGGGCAGATACGCAGTATTTT.

The chain has TRBV5-5 and TRBJ2-5; D uncertain. The germline V and J ends were trimmed by 4 bases and 1 base, with 8 bases remaining between them. The CDR3 totals 13 residues. The germline V gene encodes CDR1 SGHKS and CDR2 YYEKEE (reference sequence). CDR3 protein: CASSPGGQETQYF. The CDR3 nucleotides are TGTGCCAGCAGCCCGGGCGGCCAAGAGACCCAGTACTTC.

This clone was seen only a few times. V usage is TRBV12-5 and J usage is TRBJ2-7; D gene uncertain. Germline CDR1 and CDR2: LGHNT and FRNRAP. CDR3 length: 13 residues. The V gene lost 1 base and the J gene lost 3 bases, with 7 bases spanning the gap. CDR3: CASGLAMNYEQYF. DNA of the CDR3: TGTGCTAGTGGTTTGGCCATGAACTACGAGCAGTACTTC.

V usage is TRBV5-6 and J usage is TRBJ2-7; D is uncertain. The germline V gene has CDR1 SGHDT and CDR2 YYEEEE. V lost 5 bases, J lost 7 bases, and 13 bases lay in between. CDR3 length equals 12 residues. This CDR3 is CASRKVRGEQYF. Here the CDR3 DNA reads TGTGCCAGCAGGAAGGTCCGCGGAGAGCAGTACTTC.